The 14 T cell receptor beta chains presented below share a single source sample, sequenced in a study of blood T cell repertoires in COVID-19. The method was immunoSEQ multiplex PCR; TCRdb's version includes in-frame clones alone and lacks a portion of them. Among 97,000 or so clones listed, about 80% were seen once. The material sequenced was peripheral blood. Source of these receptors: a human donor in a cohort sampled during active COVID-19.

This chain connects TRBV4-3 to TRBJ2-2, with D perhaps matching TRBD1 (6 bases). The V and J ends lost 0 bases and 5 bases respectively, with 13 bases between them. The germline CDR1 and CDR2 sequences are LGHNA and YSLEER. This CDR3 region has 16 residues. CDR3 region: CASSQEGTRTTGELFF. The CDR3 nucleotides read TGCGCCAGCAGCCAAGAAGGGACACGTACGACCGGGGAGCTGTTTTTT.

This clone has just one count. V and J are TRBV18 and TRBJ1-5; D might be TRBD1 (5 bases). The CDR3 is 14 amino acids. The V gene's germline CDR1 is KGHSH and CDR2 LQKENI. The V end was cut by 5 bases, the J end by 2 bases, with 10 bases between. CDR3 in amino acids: CASSEGAGNQPQHF. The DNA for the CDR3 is TGTGCCAGCTCAGAAGGGGCGGGCAATCAGCCCCAGCATTTT.

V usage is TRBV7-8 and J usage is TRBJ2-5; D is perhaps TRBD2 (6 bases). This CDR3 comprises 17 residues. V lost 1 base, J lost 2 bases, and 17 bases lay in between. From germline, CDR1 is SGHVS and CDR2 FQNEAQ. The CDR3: CASSLVPPTSRQETQYF. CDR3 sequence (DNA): TGTGCCAGCAGCTTAGTTCCACCGACTAGTAGGCAAGAGACCCAGTACTTC.

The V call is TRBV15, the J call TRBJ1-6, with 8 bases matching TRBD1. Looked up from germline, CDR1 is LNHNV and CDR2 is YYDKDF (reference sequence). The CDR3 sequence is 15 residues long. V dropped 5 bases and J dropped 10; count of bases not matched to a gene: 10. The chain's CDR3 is CATSGRTGLGSPLHF. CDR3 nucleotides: TGTGCCACCAGCGGGAGGACAGGGCTGGGGTCACCCCTCCACTTT.

The CDR3 spells CATSRDIGGAHNEQFF. The CDR3 bases are TGTGCCACCAGCAGAGATATAGGGGGCGCCCACAATGAGCAGTTCTTC. The J gene is TRBJ2-1, the V gene TRBV15; 7 bases map to TRBD1. The germline CDR1 and CDR2 sequences are LNHNV and YYDKDF (reference sequence). V shed 0 bases, J shed 5 bases, and the junction held 7 bases outside the gene matches. This CDR3 has 16 residues.

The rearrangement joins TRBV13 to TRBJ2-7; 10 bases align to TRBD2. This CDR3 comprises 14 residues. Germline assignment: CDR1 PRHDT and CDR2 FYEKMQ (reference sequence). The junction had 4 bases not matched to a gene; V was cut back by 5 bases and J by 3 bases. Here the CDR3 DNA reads TGTGCCAGCAGCAATCTAGCGGGGGACTACGAGCAGTACTTC. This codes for CASSNLAGDYEQYF.

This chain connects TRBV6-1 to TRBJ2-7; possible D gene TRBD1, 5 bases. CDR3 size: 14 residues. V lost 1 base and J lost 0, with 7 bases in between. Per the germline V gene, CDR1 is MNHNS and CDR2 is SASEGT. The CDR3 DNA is TGTGCCAGCAGTGAAGACAGGAGCTCCTACGAGCAGTACTTC. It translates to CASSEDRSSYEQYF.

DNA for the CDR3: TGTGCCAGCAGCGTAGGCGGGGCCCTTGGGAGCACTGAAGCTTTCTTT. Amino acids: CASSVGGALGSTEAFF. The V and J genes are TRBV9 and TRBJ1-1, with TRBD1 as a possible D gene (5 bases). V lost 0 bases and J 4 bases, leaving 16 bases between the germline ends. Germline V gene sequence: CDR1 SGDLS, CDR2 YYNGEE. This CDR3 is 16 amino acids long.

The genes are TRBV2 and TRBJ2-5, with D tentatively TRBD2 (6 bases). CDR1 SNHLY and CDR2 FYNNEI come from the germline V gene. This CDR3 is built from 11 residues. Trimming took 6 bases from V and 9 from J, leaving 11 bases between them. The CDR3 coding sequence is TGTGCCAGCAGCCGGAGCGGGTCCCAGTACTTC. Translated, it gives CASSRSGSQYF.

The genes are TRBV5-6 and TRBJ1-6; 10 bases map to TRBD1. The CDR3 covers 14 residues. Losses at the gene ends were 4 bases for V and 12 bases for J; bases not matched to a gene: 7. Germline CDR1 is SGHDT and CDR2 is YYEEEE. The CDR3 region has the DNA TGTGCCAGCAGCCGGGACAGGGGATTTGGACCCCTCCACTTT. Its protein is CASSRDRGFGPLHF.

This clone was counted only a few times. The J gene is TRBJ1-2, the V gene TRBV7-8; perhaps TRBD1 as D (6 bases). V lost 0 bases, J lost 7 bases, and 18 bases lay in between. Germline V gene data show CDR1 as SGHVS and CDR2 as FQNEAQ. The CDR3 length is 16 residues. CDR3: CASSLARGADSSGYTF. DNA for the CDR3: TGTGCCAGCAGCTTAGCGCGGGGGGCGGACAGCTCTGGCTACACCTTC. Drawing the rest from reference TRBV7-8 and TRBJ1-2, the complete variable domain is GAGVSQSPRYKVAKRGQDVALRCDPISGHVSLFWYQQALGQGPEFLTYFQNEAQLDKSGLPSDRFFAERPEGSVSTLKIQRTQQEDSAVYLCASSLARGADSSGYTFGSGTRLTVV.

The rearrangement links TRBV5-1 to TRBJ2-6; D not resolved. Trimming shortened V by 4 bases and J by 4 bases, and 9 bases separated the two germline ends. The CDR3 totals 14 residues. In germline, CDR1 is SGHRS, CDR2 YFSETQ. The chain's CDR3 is CASSPARGANVLTF. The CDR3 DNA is TGCGCCAGCAGCCCTGCACGGGGGGCCAACGTCCTGACTTTC.

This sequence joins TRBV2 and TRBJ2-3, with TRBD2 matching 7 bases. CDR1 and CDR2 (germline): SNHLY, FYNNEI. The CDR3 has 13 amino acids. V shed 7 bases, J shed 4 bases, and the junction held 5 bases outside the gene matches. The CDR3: CASTLRGADTQYF. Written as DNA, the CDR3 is TGTGCCAGCACGCTCCGGGGGGCAGATACGCAGTATTTT.

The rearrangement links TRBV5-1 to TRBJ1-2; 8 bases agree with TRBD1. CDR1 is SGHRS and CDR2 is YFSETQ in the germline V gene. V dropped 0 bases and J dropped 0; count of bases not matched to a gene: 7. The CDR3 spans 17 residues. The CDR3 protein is CASSLATGGKANYGYTF. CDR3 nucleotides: TGCGCCAGCAGCTTGGCCACAGGGGGTAAGGCTAACTATGGCTACACCTTC.